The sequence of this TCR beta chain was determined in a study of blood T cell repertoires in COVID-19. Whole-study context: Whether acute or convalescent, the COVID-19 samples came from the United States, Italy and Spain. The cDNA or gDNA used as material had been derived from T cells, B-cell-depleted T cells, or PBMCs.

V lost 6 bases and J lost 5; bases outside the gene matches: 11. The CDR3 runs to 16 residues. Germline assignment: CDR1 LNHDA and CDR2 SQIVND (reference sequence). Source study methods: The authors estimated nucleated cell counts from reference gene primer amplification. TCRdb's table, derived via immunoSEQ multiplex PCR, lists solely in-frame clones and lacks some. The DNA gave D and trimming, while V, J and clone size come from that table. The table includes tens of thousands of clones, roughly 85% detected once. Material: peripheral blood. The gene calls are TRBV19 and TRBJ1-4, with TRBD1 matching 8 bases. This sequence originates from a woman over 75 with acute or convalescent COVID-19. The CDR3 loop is CASRPGQAVDNEKLFF. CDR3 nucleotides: TGTGCCAGTAGACCGGGACAGGCTGTTGACAATGAAAAACTGTTTTTT.